The T cell receptor beta chain under discussion was sequenced for a study of patients and donors after allogeneic stem cell transplantation. TCRdb analysed the RT-PCR reads with MiXCR anew, one entry per CDR3 protein. The table has 920,000 or so distinct CDR3 sequences, approximately 19% seen once; the top ten hold 5% to 7.5%. Germline V gene sequence: CDR1 SGHRS, CDR2 YFSETQ. The CDR3 sequence is 14 residues long. Trimming pared 7 bases from V and 6 bases from J, leaving 16 bases between. The sequenced sample was blood, either unsorted or a sorted T cell fraction (not recorded which). The sequence derives from a human donor who was either an allogeneic HSCT recipient or a stem cell or donor lymphocyte infusion donor (not recorded which). It is not recorded whose cells these are; they may come from a transplant donor. The genes are TRBV5-1 and TRBJ1-4; TRBD1 is a possible D gene (6 bases). The CDR3 loop reads CASRGTGRDEKLFF. CDR3 DNA sequence: TGCGCCAGCCGAGGCACAGGGAGAGATGAAAAACTGTTTTTT.